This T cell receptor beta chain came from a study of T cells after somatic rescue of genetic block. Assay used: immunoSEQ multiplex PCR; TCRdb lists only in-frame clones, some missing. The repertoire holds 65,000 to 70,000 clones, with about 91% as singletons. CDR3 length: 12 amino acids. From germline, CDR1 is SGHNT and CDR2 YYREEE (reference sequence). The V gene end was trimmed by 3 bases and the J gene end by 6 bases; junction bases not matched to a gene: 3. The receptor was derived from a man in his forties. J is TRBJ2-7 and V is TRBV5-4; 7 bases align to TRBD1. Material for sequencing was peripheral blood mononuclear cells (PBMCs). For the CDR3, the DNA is TGTGCCAGCAGCTCGACAGGGCTCGAGCAGTACTTC. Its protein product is CASSSTGLEQYF.